A selection of T cell receptor beta chains follows, all from one sample in a study of shared clonotypes between healthy human individuals. Assay used: immunoSEQ multiplex PCR; TCRdb lists only in-frame clones, some missing. The data contain about 490,000 clones, around 80% of them seen just once; the ten biggest clones take up 12%. Sequencing was done on a sample of PBMCs. These receptor sequences come from a woman aged 40 to 50 in good health. Some clones in this sample may be carry-over from other donors' samples. The CDR3 runs from the conserved cysteine through the conserved F or W. The D gene is left open where the match is weak. Only some rows state a clone size, as once, few, many or a class for expanded clones.

-,TRBD1,TRBJ2-7,TRBV30,13,CAWSRGQVYEQYF,TGTGCCTGGAGTAGGGGACAGGTCTACGAGCAGTACTTC
-,-,TRBJ2-3,TRBV10-3,11,CAIRNTDTQYF,TGTGCCATCAGGAATACAGATACGCAGTATTTT
once,-,TRBJ2-2,TRBV19,13,CASSSRSHGELFF,TGTGCCAGTAGTTCCCGGAGTCACGGGGAGCTGTTTTTT
-,-,TRBJ2-7,TRBV5-1,16,CASSLEGSLGSHEQYF,TGCGCCAGCAGCTTGGAAGGCTCCTTGGGCAGCCACGAGCAGTACTTC
once,-,TRBJ1-1,TRBV6-1,15,CASSTRAGRNTEAFF,TGTGCCAGCAGTACCCGGGCAGGGAGGAACACTGAAGCTTTCTTT
-,-,TRBJ2-1,TRBV6-6,15,CASSYRQRAYNEQFF,TGTGCCAGCAGTTACAGACAGCGGGCCTACAATGAGCAGTTCTTC
-,-,TRBJ1-2,TRBV7-2,15,CASSSVSGRRPGYTF,TGTGCCAGCAGCTCTGTTTCAGGGAGGAGACCCGGCTACACCTTC
once,-,TRBJ2-7,TRBV19,15,CASSIGGHNSYEQYF,TGTGCCAGTAGTATCGGTGGACATAACTCCTACGAGCAGTACTTC
-,TRBD1,TRBJ2-1,TRBV6-1,16,CASSDRQGPNRNEQFF,TGTGCCAGCAGTGACCGACAGGGGCCGAACCGGAATGAGCAGTTCTTC
-,TRBD1,TRBJ2-7,TRBV6-6,15,CASSYAGTGLYEQYF,TGTGCCAGCAGTTACGCGGGGACAGGACTATACGAGCAGTACTTC
-,TRBD1,TRBJ1-2,TRBV19,17,CASSMGGGPEQNYGYTF,TGTGCCAGTAGTATGGGAGGGGGCCCTGAACAAAACTATGGCTACACCTTC
few,-,TRBJ2-2,TRBV5-4,12,CASSSWAGELFF,TGTGCCAGCAGCTCGTGGGCCGGGGAGCTGTTTTTT
-,TRBD1,TRBJ2-5,TRBV7-7,14,CASSLGTGKETQYF,TGTGCTAGCAGCTTAGGGACAGGGAAAGAGACCCAGTACTTC
-,-,TRBJ1-4,TRBV15,16,CATSREGALTNEKLFF,TGTGCCACCAGCAGAGAGGGGGCGTTAACTAATGAAAAACTGTTTTTT
-,-,TRBJ1-1,TRBV7-6,14,CASSLDPMNTEAFF,TGTGCCAGCAGCTTAGATCCGATGAACACTGAAGCTTTCTTT
few,TRBD1,TRBJ2-1,TRBV28,13,CASSRDRYNEQFF,TGTGCCAGCAGTAGGGACAGATACAATGAGCAGTTCTTC
many,-,TRBJ1-1,TRBV9,14,CASSRAHMNTEAFF,TGTGCCAGCAGCCGAGCTCACATGAACACTGAAGCTTTCTTT
-,TRBD1,TRBJ1-2,TRBV5-6,15,CASSFTGTGPYGYTF,TGTGCCAGCAGCTTCACCGGGACAGGCCCCTATGGCTACACCTTC
-,TRBD2,TRBJ2-7,TRBV5-4,14,CASSISGSRAGQYF,TGTGCCAGCAGCATAAGCGGGAGCCGTGCTGGGCAGTACTTC
once,-,TRBJ2-3,TRBV7-2,15,CASSLWGTSTDTQYF,TGTGCCAGCAGCTTATGGGGGACTAGCACAGATACGCAGTATTTT
-,-,TRBJ1-1,TRBV27,13,CASSYRALTEAFF,TGTGCCAGCAGTTACAGGGCCCTCACTGAAGCTTTCTTT
once,TRBD1,TRBJ1-5,TRBV28,13,CAAGQGGNQPQHF,TGTGCCGCGGGACAGGGAGGCAATCAGCCCCAGCATTTT
once,-,TRBJ2-7,TRBV28,12,CASALARYEQYF,TGTGCCAGCGCTCTGGCGAGATACGAGCAGTACTTC
-,-,TRBJ2-6,TRBV30,15,CAFDRSGSGANVLTF,TGTGCCTTCGACAGAAGTGGCTCTGGGGCCAACGTCCTGACTTTC
-,-,TRBJ2-7,TRBV2,14,CASREGRGPYEQYF,TGTGCCAGCAGAGAGGGCAGGGGCCCCTACGAGCAGTACTTC
-,-,TRBJ2-7,TRBV7-9,13,CASSLGVYYEQYF,TGTGCCAGCAGCTTAGGGGTCTACTACGAGCAGTACTTC
-,-,TRBJ2-2,TRBV30,16,CAWSRQAGLNTGELFF,TGTGCCTGGTCTCGTCAGGCAGGCCTGAACACCGGGGAGCTGTTTTTT
-,TRBD2,TRBJ2-1,TRBV7-2,15,CASSPRVAGRNEQFF,TGTGCCAGCAGCCCTAGGGTAGCGGGACGAAATGAGCAGTTCTTC
few,TRBD1,TRBJ2-1,TRBV5-1,13,CASSFGQGGEQFF,TGCGCCAGCAGTTTCGGACAGGGCGGTGAGCAGTTCTTC
-,-,TRBJ2-3,TRBV30,14,CAWSVAYSTDTQYF,TGTGCCTGGAGTGTGGCGTATAGCACAGATACGCAGTATTTT
-,-,TRBJ2-1,TRBV11-3,14,CASSLRGLDNEQFF,TGTGCCAGCAGCTTACGAGGACTGGACAATGAGCAGTTCTTC
-,-,TRBJ1-2,TRBV20-1,9,CSARGGYTF,TGCAGTGCTAGGGGGGGCTACACCTTC
-,TRBD2,TRBJ2-1,TRBV28,14,CASSFSGTLGEQFF,TGTGCCAGCAGCTTTAGCGGGACCCTCGGTGAGCAGTTCTTC
many,-,TRBJ2-6,TRBV30,16,CAWSKLWGPGANVLTF,TGTGCCTGGAGTAAATTATGGGGGCCTGGGGCCAACGTCCTGACTTTC
-,-,TRBJ2-7,TRBV28,14,CASSLPGSSYEQYF,TGTGCCAGCAGTTTACCGGGGAGCTCCTACGAGCAGTACTTC
once,TRBD2,TRBJ2-3,TRBV29-1,15,CSVPSGAGGTDTQYF,TGCAGCGTCCCTAGCGGTGCTGGGGGCACAGATACGCAGTATTTT
-,-,TRBJ2-1,TRBV7-9,12,CASRTGVNEQFF,TGTGCCAGCAGGACGGGAGTCAATGAGCAGTTCTTC
many,-,TRBJ2-2,TRBV2,14,CASRADMNTGELFF,TGTGCCAGCAGGGCCGACATGAACACCGGGGAGCTGTTTTTT
-,-,TRBJ1-1,TRBV19,13,CASSIDGGPEAFF,TGTGCCAGTAGTATAGATGGAGGCCCTGAAGCTTTCTTT
few,TRBD1,TRBJ1-1,TRBV29-1,13,CSVEGNRGSEAFF,TGCAGCGTTGAAGGTAACAGGGGGAGTGAAGCTTTCTTT
-,-,TRBJ1-2,TRBV28,12,CASSNDTYGYTF,TGTGCCAGCAGCAACGACACGTATGGCTACACCTTC
few,TRBD1,TRBJ2-4,TRBV5-4,16,CASSQGAALAKNIQYF,TGTGCCAGCAGCCAGGGGGCTGCCCTAGCCAAAAACATTCAGTACTTC
-,-,TRBJ1-2,TRBV15,13,CATRRGGNYGYTF,TGTGCCACCCGACGTGGGGGAAACTATGGCTACACCTTC
once,-,TRBJ2-1,TRBV19,13,CASSDGLVNEQFF,TGTGCCAGTAGTGACGGCCTAGTGAATGAGCAGTTCTTC
-,-,TRBJ2-1,TRBV19,14,CASSMRGEYNEQFF,TGTGCCAGTAGTATGAGGGGGGAATACAATGAGCAGTTCTTC
-,-,TRBJ2-7,TRBV9,14,CASSVATGTYEQYF,TGTGCCAGCAGCGTAGCTACCGGGACCTACGAGCAGTACTTC
-,-,TRBJ2-2,TRBV10-2,12,CASSEYPGELFF,TGCGCCAGCAGTGAGTACCCCGGGGAGCTGTTTTTT
-,-,TRBJ2-2,TRBV7-6,16,CASGLLGGFNTGELFF,TGTGCCAGCGGCTTATTGGGGGGATTTAACACCGGGGAGCTGTTTTTT
-,TRBD2,TRBJ2-1,TRBV28,14,CASQPGLGWDEQFF,TGTGCCAGCCAACCGGGACTAGGGTGGGATGAGCAGTTCTTC
-,-,TRBJ1-5,TRBV10-3,14,CATDPNNSNQPQHF,TGTGCCACCGACCCGAATAATAGCAATCAGCCCCAGCATTTT
-,TRBD2,TRBJ2-3,TRBV6-6,16,CASRRLAGVSTDTQYF,TGTGCCAGCAGGCGACTAGCGGGAGTGAGCACAGATACGCAGTATTTT
-,TRBD2,TRBJ2-1,TRBV5-1,16,CASSSLTSGRGNEQFF,TGCGCCAGCAGCTCGCTGACTAGCGGGAGAGGGAATGAGCAGTTCTTC